This TCR beta chain was recovered during a study of cytomegalovirus exposure and HLA in healthy donors. The CDR3 consists of 13 residues. Looked up from germline, CDR1 is GTSNPN and CDR2 is SVGIG (reference sequence). Trimming took 3 bases from V and 4 from J, leaving 12 bases between them. PCR amplification relied on 60 Vbeta primers (plus 13 Jbeta primers). Libraries were prepared by immunoSEQ multiplex PCR; TCRdb keeps only in-frame clonotypes and omits some of them. The sample consists of approximately 120,000 clones, about 78% of them appearing once. Sequenced input: PBMCs. The TCR comes from a woman aged 40-49 years in good health and CMV-seropositive. The chain employs TRBV30 and TRBJ1-2, with a possible D match to TRBD1 (6 bases). The CDR3 DNA follows: TGTGCCTGGAGGCCGGGACAAGGCTATGGCTACACCTTC. This translates into CAWRPGQGYGYTF.